This T cell receptor (beta chain) was captured in a study of T cell responses to AZD1222 COVID-19 vaccine. Findings and caveats of the study: When two AZD1222 doses had been given, Spike-specific TCR breadth and depth rose. White British ancestry dominated among donors, who included more females, and clonal diversity was possibly underestimated.

This CDR3 contains 14 residues. With 3 bases removed from V and 3 bases from J, the gap between germline ends came to 9 bases. Germline CDR1 is SGHRS and CDR2 is YFSETQ. The protocol was immunoSEQ multiplex PCR, while the TCRdb copy is restricted to in-frame clones and leaves out a portion. Here the sample spans 150,000 or so clones, more than 90% being singletons. Points on this clone: Antigen unknown.

The sample in question was peripheral blood, obtained on day 0 of AZD1222 vaccination. The genes are TRBV5-1 and TRBJ2-2; D unresolved. This TCR was recovered from an adult in good health. This CDR3 is CASSSAGHTGELFF. The CDR3, as DNA: TGCGCCAGCAGCTCAGCAGGTCACACCGGGGAGCTGTTTTTT.